The rows below give T cell receptor beta chains drawn from one sample of a study of blood T cell repertoires in COVID-19. TCRdb's table, derived via immunoSEQ multiplex PCR, lists solely in-frame clones and lacks some. Of around 24,000 clones detected, less than 90% appear once; the ten largest clones hold about 25%. The material sequenced was peripheral blood. These receptors all come from a man aged 65-85 years with COVID-19, enrolled during active disease. Both conserved end residues are part of each CDR3. The D gene is left open where the match is weak.

j_call d_call v_call cdr3_nt cdr3_aa
TRBJ1-5 - TRBV20-1 TGCAGTGCTAGTGATCGGGGAGGGATTCAGCCCCAGCATTTT CSASDRGGIQPQHF
TRBJ2-1 TRBD1 TRBV29-1 TGCAGCGGCCGACAGGGGGCTTACAATGAGCAGTTCTTC CSGRQGAYNEQFF
TRBJ1-1 - TRBV6-5 TGTGCCAGCAGTCCCCGGGCGGCCCCCGGGGGTGAAGCTTTCTTT CASSPRAAPGGEAFF
TRBJ1-2 TRBD1 TRBV12-3/TRBV12-4 TGTGCCAGCAGTTCGACAGGGTTCTATGGCTACACCTTC CASSSTGFYGYTF
TRBJ1-1 TRBD1 TRBV19 TGTGCCAGTAGTCTGTGGGGACAGGGGAGAGTCGGCACTGAAGCTTTCTTT CASSLWGQGRVGTEAFF
TRBJ1-1 - TRBV5-1 TGCGCCAGCACCGAAGCGGGCCTGGGGCCTCTGAACACTGAAGCTTTCTTT CASTEAGLGPLNTEAFF
TRBJ2-3 - TRBV7-6 TGTGCCAGCAGCCTGGGCGAATTGGATACGCAGTATTTT CASSLGELDTQYF
TRBJ1-1 - TRBV5-6 TGTGCCAGCATCCGTCGGAGGCCACGAAACACTGAAGCTTTCTTT CASIRRRPRNTEAFF
TRBJ1-2 - TRBV30 TGTGCCTGGAGTGTTCCGGGGGGCTATGGCTACACCTTC CAWSVPGGYGYTF
TRBJ2-3 TRBD1 TRBV2 TGTGCTATTGAAGGAACAGGGGGAACCACAGATACGCAGTATTTT CAIEGTGGTTDTQYF
TRBJ2-7 - TRBV4-1 TGCGCCAGCAGCCAAGGATCGGCAGGGTCCTACGAGCAGTACTTC CASSQGSAGSYEQYF